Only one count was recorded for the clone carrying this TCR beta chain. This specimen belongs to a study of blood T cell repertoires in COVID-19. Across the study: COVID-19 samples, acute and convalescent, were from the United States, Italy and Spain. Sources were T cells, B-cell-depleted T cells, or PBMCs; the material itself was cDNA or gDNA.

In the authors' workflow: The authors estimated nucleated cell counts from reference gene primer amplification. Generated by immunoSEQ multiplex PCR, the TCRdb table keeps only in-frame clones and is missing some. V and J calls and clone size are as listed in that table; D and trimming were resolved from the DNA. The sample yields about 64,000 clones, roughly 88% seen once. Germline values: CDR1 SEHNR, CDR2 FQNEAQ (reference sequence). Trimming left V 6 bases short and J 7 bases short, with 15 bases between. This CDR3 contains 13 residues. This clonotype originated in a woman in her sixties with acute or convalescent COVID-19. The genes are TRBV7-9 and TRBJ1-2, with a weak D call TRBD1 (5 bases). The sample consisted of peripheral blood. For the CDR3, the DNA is TGTGCCAGCAGTTCGGACGATAGGGGTGGCTACACCTTC. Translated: CASSSDDRGGYTF.